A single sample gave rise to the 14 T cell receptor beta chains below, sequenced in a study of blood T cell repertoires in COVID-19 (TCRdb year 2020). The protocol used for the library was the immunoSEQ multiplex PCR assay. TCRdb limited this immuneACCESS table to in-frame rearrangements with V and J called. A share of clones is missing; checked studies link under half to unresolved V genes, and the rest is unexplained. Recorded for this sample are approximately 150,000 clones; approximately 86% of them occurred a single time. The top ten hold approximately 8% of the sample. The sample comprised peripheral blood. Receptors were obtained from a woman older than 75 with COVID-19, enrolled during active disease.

Here the CDR3 reads CASSSRETGGYTF. The CDR3, as DNA: TGTGCCAGCAGTTCCCGGGAGACAGGGGGCTACACCTTC. The chain links TRBV28 to TRBJ1-2; the match to TRBD1 covers 7 bases. V shed 4 bases, J shed 8 bases, and the junction held 7 bases outside the gene matches. This CDR3 has 13 amino acids. Germline-derived CDR1 and CDR2 are MDHEN and SYDVKM.

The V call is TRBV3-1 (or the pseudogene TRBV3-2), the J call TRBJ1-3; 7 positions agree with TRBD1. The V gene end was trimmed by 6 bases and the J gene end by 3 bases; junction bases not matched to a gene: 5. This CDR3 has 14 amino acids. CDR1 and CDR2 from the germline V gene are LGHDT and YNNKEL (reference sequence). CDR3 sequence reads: CASSPRDSGNTIYF. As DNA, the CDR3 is TGTGCCAGCAGTCCGCGGGACAGTGGAAACACCATATATTTT.

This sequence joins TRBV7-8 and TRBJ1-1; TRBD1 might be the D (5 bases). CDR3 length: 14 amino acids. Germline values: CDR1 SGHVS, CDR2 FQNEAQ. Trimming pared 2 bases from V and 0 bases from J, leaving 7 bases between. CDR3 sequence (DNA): TGTGCCAGCAGCTTAAGACAGATGAACACTGAAGCTTTCTTT. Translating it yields CASSLRQMNTEAFF.

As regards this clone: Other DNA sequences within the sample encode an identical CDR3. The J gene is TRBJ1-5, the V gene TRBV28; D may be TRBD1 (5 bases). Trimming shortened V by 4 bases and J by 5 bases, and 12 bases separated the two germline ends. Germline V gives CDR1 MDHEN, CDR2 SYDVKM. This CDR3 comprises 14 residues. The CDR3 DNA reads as TGTGCCAGCAGTTCAGGACAAGGGGATCAGCCCCAGCATTTT. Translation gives CASSSGQGDQPQHF.

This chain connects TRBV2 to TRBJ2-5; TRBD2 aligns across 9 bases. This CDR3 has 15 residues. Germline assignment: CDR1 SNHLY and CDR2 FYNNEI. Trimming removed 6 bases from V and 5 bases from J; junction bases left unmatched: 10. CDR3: CASRKGSGGGETQYF. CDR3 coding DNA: TGTGCCAGCAGGAAGGGTAGCGGGGGCGGGGAGACCCAGTACTTC.

The CDR3 DNA is TGTGCCAGCAGCCAACTAGCGGCCAACACCGGGGAGCTGTTTTTT. Amino acids: CASSQLAANTGELFF. This sequence joins TRBV3-1 (or the pseudogene TRBV3-2) and TRBJ2-2; 7 nucleotides match TRBD2. Losses at the gene ends were 2 bases for V and 2 bases for J; bases not matched to a gene: 2. Germline V gene data show CDR1 as LGHDT and CDR2 as YNNKEL (reference sequence). The CDR3 spans 15 residues.

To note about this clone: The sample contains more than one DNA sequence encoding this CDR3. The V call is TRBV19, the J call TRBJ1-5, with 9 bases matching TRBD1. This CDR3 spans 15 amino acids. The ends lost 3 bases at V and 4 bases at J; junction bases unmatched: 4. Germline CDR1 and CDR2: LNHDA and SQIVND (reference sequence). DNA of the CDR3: TGTGCCAGTAGTATTGGGGACAGGGTAAATCAGCCCCAGCATTTT. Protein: CASSIGDRVNQPQHF.

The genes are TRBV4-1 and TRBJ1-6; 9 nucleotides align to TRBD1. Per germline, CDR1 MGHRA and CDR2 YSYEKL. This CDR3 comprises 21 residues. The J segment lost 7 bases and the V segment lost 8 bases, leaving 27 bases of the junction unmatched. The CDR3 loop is CASRLLASDRGGFRLNSPLHF. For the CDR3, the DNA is TGCGCCAGCCGACTACTTGCCTCGGACAGGGGAGGCTTTAGGTTGAATTCACCCCTCCACTTT.

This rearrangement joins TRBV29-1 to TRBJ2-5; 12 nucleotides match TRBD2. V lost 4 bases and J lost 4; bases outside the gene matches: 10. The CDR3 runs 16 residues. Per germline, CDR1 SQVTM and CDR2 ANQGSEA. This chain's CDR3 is CSVGSSGGARGETQYF. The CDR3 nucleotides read TGCAGCGTTGGATCTAGCGGGGGGGCCCGGGGAGAGACCCAGTACTTC.

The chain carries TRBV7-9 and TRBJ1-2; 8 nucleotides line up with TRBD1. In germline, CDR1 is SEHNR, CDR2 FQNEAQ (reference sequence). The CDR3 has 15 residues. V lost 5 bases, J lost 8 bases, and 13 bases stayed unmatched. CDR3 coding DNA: TGTGCCAGCAGCCCTGGACAGGGAAATTTAGGGGGCTACACCTTC. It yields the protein CASSPGQGNLGGYTF.

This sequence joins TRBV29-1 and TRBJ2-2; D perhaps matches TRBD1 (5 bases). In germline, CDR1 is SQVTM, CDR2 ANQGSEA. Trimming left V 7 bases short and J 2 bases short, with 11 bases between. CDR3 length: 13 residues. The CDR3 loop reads CSGSTVNTGELFF. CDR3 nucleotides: TGCAGCGGCTCGACAGTCAACACCGGGGAGCTGTTTTTT.

CDR3 nucleotide sequence: TGTGCCAGCAGCCGAAGACAACAGGGGGGTGGCTACACCTTC. It yields the protein CASSRRQQGGGYTF. The genes are TRBV6-5 and TRBJ1-2; 8 bases map to TRBD1. The CDR3 is 14 residues long. CDR1 and CDR2 from the germline V gene are MNHEY and SVGAGI. J gave up 7 bases and V 6 bases, and 10 bases lay outside the gene matches.

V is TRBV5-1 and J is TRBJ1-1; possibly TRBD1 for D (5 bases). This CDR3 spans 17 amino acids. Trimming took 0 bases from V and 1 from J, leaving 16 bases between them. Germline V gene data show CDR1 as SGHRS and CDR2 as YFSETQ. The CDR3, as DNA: TGCGCCAGCAGCTTGGAGGCAGGTAGCGGGGGGAACACTGAAGCTTTCTTT. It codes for CASSLEAGSGGNTEAFF.

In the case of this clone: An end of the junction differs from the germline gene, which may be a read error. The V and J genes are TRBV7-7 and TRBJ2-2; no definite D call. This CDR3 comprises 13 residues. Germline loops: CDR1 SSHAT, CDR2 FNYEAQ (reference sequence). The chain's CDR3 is CASSSYYTGELFF. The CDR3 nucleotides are TGTGCTAGCAGCTCCTATTATACCGGGGAGCTGTTTTTT.